Following are 27 T cell receptor beta chains from one sample sequenced in a study of TIL therapy for anti-PD-1-resistant metastatic lung cancer. This was the immunoSEQ v3 assay. The method was immunoSEQ multiplex PCR; TCRdb's version includes in-frame clones alone and lacks a portion of them. The sample shows approximately 40,000 clones, about 70% of them seen only once. Time point here: pre-treatment sample, taken before nivolumab and TIL therapy. The sequencing here drew on blood, taken at baseline. Receptor source: a person between 25 and 79 years old with non-small cell lung cancer.

The genes are TRBV6-6 and TRBJ1-3; no reliable D call. This CDR3 is 13 amino acids long. Germline CDR1 MNHNY, CDR2 SVGAGI (reference sequence). V dropped 5 bases and J dropped 3 bases, with 8 bases sitting between them. CDR3 bases: TGTGCCAGCAGTCCCGGGGATGGAAACACCATATATTTT. Protein: CASSPGDGNTIYF.

The V gene is TRBV7-3, the J gene TRBJ2-1, with TRBD2 matching 10 bases. The V and J ends lost 5 bases and 6 bases, in that order; junction bases with no gene match: 7. CDR1 and CDR2 from the germline V gene are SGHTA and FQGTGA. The CDR3 totals 15 residues. The CDR3 bases are TGTGCCAGCAGCCCTCTAGCGGGGGCATTCAATGAGCAGTTCTTC. Encoded protein: CASSPLAGAFNEQFF. The full variable domain, its missing parts supplied by reference TRBV7-3 and TRBJ2-1, is GAGVSQTPSNKVTEKGKYVELRCDPISGHTALYWYRQSLGQGPEFLIYFQGTGAADDSGLPNDRFFAVRPEGSVSTLKIQRTERGDSAVYLCASSPLAGAFNEQFFGPGTRLTVL.

The rearrangement joins TRBV6-1 to TRBJ2-4; 10 bases are a match to TRBD1. The germline CDR1 and CDR2 sequences are MNHNS and SASEGT. With 6 bases clipped from V and 7 bases from J, the junction kept 3 bases outside the gene matches. This CDR3 has 13 residues. The CDR3 region is CASSGTGVNIQYF. The DNA for the CDR3 is TGTGCCAGCAGCGGGACAGGGGTGAACATTCAGTACTTC.

This sequence joins TRBV28 and TRBJ1-6; no clear D gene. The germline V and J ends were trimmed by 6 bases and 7 bases, with 10 bases remaining between them. This CDR3 is built from 13 residues. Germline values: CDR1 MDHEN, CDR2 SYDVKM. The CDR3 region has the DNA TGTGCCAGCAGCCCGTCGGGGAATTCACCCCTCCACTTT. It yields the protein CASSPSGNSPLHF.

This chain uses TRBV19 with TRBJ2-7, with 9 bases that match TRBD2. After removal of 3 bases from V and 0 bases from J, the junction contained 3 bases not matched to a gene. The CDR3 spans 15 residues. Germline V gene data show CDR1 as LNHDA and CDR2 as SQIVND (reference sequence). This chain's CDR3 is CASSMSGGSSYEQYF. DNA of the CDR3: TGTGCCAGTAGTATGAGCGGGGGGAGCTCCTACGAGCAGTACTTC.

V is TRBV4-2 and J is TRBJ2-3; tentative D call: TRBD2 (6 bases). Per the germline V gene, CDR1 is LGHNA and CDR2 is YNFKEQ. The V gene lost 0 bases and the J gene lost 2 bases, with 12 bases spanning the gap. The CDR3 runs 16 residues. CDR3: CASSQDPGGTTDTQYF. CDR3 DNA sequence: TGTGCCAGCAGCCAAGATCCCGGCGGGACCACAGATACGCAGTATTTT.

The J gene is TRBJ2-5, the V gene TRBV5-4; 7 nucleotides align to TRBD1. This CDR3 has 15 amino acids. V shed 4 bases, J shed 1 base, and the junction held 7 bases outside the gene matches. The V gene's germline CDR1 is SGHNT and CDR2 YYREEE (reference sequence). CDR3 DNA: TGTGCCAGCAGCAACGCGTGGGACAGCCAAGAGACCCAGTACTTC. Translated: CASSNAWDSQETQYF. The entire variable domain, with the rest obtained from reference TRBV5-4 and TRBJ2-5, is as follows: ETGVTQSPTHLIKTRGQQVTLRCSSQSGHNTVSWYQQALGQGPQFIFQYYREEENGRGNFPPRFSGLQFPNYSSELNVNALELDDSALYLCASSNAWDSQETQYFGPGTRLLVL.

V and J are TRBV5-5 and TRBJ2-5; possibly TRBD1 or TRBD2 for D (6 bases each). V gave up 5 bases and J gave up 1 base, with 9 bases separating them. There are 13 residues in the CDR3. CDR1 and CDR2 from the germline V gene are SGHKS and YYEKEE (reference sequence). DNA of the CDR3: TGTGCCAGCAGACGGGGGCTCCAAGAGACCCAGTACTTC. Protein sequence: CASRRGLQETQYF.

The chain uses TRBV20-1 and TRBJ1-6; D is unclear. Germline assignment: CDR1 DFQATT and CDR2 SNEGSKA (reference sequence). The CDR3 is 11 residues long. Trimming shortened V by 3 bases and J by 12 bases, and 9 bases separated the two germline ends. The CDR3 is CSARKGIPLHF. For the CDR3, the DNA is TGCAGTGCTAGGAAAGGGATACCCCTCCACTTT.

This chain connects TRBV25-1 to TRBJ2-1; 12 nucleotides align to TRBD2. The CDR3 contains 18 residues. With V trimmed by 2 bases and J by 3 bases, 8 bases remained unmatched. The germline CDR1 and CDR2 sequences are MGHDK and SYGVNS. CDR3 residues: CASSERLGTSGYYNEQFF. In nucleotides, the CDR3 is TGTGCCAGCAGTGAAAGGTTAGGGACTAGCGGGTACTACAATGAGCAGTTCTTC.

This clone came up a few times. The rearrangement links TRBV6-5 to TRBJ1-1; D perhaps matches TRBD1 (6 bases). The germline gives CDR1 MNHEY, CDR2 SVGAGI. The CDR3 covers 15 residues. V was clipped by 2 bases and J by 0 bases, with 10 bases between them. This chain's CDR3 is CASSYVGGLNTEAFF. DNA of the CDR3: TGTGCCAGCAGTTACGTCGGGGGCCTGAACACTGAAGCTTTCTTT.

V and J are TRBV6-5 and TRBJ2-1; tentatively, D is TRBD1 (5 bases). Trimming removed 6 bases from V and 4 bases from J, with 10 bases in between. This CDR3 region has 13 residues. The germline gives CDR1 MNHEY, CDR2 SVGAGI. CDR3 in amino acids: CASRLAGYNEQFF. In nucleotides, the CDR3 is TGTGCCAGCAGGCTTGCAGGGTACAATGAGCAGTTCTTC.

This chain links TRBV6-5 with TRBJ2-7; 10 bases match TRBD1. J was trimmed by 4 bases and V by 4 bases; bases with no gene match: 4. CDR3 length: 14 residues. The germline V gene has CDR1 MNHEY and CDR2 SVGAGI. The CDR3 region has the DNA TGTGCCAGCAGTTCACGGGACAGGGGATACGAGCAGTACTTC. Protein product: CASSSRDRGYEQYF.

This clone was counted between two and nine times. The gene calls are TRBV19 and TRBJ1-1; the D is unclear. The CDR3 extends over 13 amino acids. V was clipped by 3 bases and J by 3 bases, with 8 bases between them. Germline V gene lookup returns CDR1 LNHDA and CDR2 SQIVND (reference sequence). CDR3 sequence: CASSISRYTEAFF. CDR3 DNA: TGTGCCAGTAGTATTTCCCGCTACACTGAAGCTTTCTTT.

This clone turned up a few times. The rearrangement joins TRBV10-3 to TRBJ2-7, with D tentatively TRBD1 (6 bases). The CDR3 contains 14 residues. V was clipped by 6 bases and J by 3 bases, with 15 bases between them. Germline CDR1 reads ENHRY; CDR2 reads SYGVKD. In DNA, the CDR3 is TGTGCCATCAGCCCGCTGAGGGGGAGCTACGAGCAGTACTTC. Amino acid sequence: CAISPLRGSYEQYF.

The rearrangement links TRBV4-3 to TRBJ2-1, with D possibly matching TRBD2 (6 bases). Germline lookup yields CDR1 LGHNA and CDR2 YSLEER. The CDR3 totals 17 residues. V lost 2 bases, J lost 4 bases, and 18 bases lay in between. The CDR3 bases are TGCGCCAGCAGCCAAATAACAGGAAAACTAGCTTACAATGAGCAGTTCTTC. It translates to CASSQITGKLAYNEQFF.

As DNA, the CDR3 is TGTGCCAGCAGTTACAGGGTGACCTACGAGCAGTACTTC. Translating gives CASSYRVTYEQYF. This sequence joins TRBV6-5 and TRBJ2-7; D unresolved. In germline, CDR1 is MNHEY, CDR2 SVGAGI. The CDR3 contains 13 residues. Trimming left V 2 bases short and J 2 bases short, with 7 bases between.

V gene TRBV7-2 combines with J gene TRBJ2-5; a possible D gene is TRBD2 (6 bases). The CDR3 covers 13 residues. The V gene's germline CDR1 is SGHTA and CDR2 FQGNSA. Trimming shortened V by 1 base and J by 3 bases, and 6 bases separated the two germline ends. In DNA form, the CDR3 reads TGTGCCAGCAGCTTAGGGGGGGAAGAGACCCAGTACTTC. It translates to CASSLGGEETQYF.

The gene calls are TRBV5-4 and TRBJ2-7; TRBD1 agrees at 7 bases. This CDR3 has 12 residues. Per the germline V gene, CDR1 is SGHNT and CDR2 is YYREEE (reference sequence). J lost 6 bases, V lost 4 bases, and 4 bases had no gene match. Here the CDR3 DNA reads TGTGCCAGCAGCCTAGGGACAGTCGAGCAGTACTTC. This encodes CASSLGTVEQYF.

This chain's CDR3 is CASSLWGSGGRLDNQPQHF. The CDR3 DNA reads TGTGCCAGCAGCTTGTGGGGCTCAGGGGGTAGGCTGGACAATCAGCCCCAGCATTTT. The chain joins TRBV5-5 to TRBJ1-5; 7 nucleotides align to TRBD1. The J segment lost 3 bases and the V segment lost 1 base, leaving 16 bases of the junction unmatched. CDR3 length: 19 residues. CDR1 and CDR2 from the germline V gene are SGHKS and YYEKEE (reference sequence).

This clone came up once. This sequence joins TRBV30 and TRBJ1-6, with D tentatively TRBD1 (6 bases). Germline values: CDR1 GTSNPN, CDR2 SVGIG (reference sequence). The V end was cut by 3 bases, the J end by 9 bases, with 18 bases between. The CDR3 has 15 amino acids. The DNA for the CDR3 is TGTGCCTGGAGCGCCTTAGGGGGAGGCAGTTCACCCCTCCACTTT. This encodes CAWSALGGGSSPLHF.

The genes are TRBV9 and TRBJ2-7, with TRBD1 identical over 9 bases. The CDR3 is made up of 16 amino acids. V shed 0 bases and J 3 bases; nucleotides not matched to a gene: 7. CDR1 and CDR2 from the germline V gene are SGDLS and YYNGEE. CDR3 nucleotide sequence: TGTGCCAGCAGCGTAGGGGGGACAGGGATAATCTACGAGCAGTACTTC. Its translation: CASSVGGTGIIYEQYF.

The V gene is TRBV7-2, the J gene TRBJ1-2, with 8 nucleotides matching TRBD1. The CDR3 runs 17 residues. Per the germline V gene, CDR1 is SGHTA and CDR2 is FQGNSA. Unmatched junction bases numbered 15, after V lost 5 bases and J lost 4 bases. CDR3 nucleotides: TGTGCCAGCAGCCCCGCCGTCGGCAGGGGGCGTACCTATGGCTACACCTTC. Its translation: CASSPAVGRGRTYGYTF.

Comment on this clone: An end of the junction does not agree with germline; a read error may underlie this. V is TRBV2 and J is TRBJ2-2; no definite D call. The CDR3 runs to 16 residues. The germline gives CDR1 SNHLY, CDR2 FYNNEI. CDR3 amino acids: CASGDGGVTNTGELFF. Here the CDR3 DNA reads TGTGCCAGCGGTGATGGTGGGGTGACGAACACCGGGGAGCTGTTTTTT. Drawing the rest from reference TRBV2 and TRBJ2-2, the complete variable domain is EPEVTQTPSHQVTQMGQEVILRCVPISNHLYFYWYRQILGQKVEFLVSFYNNEISEKSEIFDDQFSVERPDGSNFTLKIRSTKLEDSAMYFCASGDGGVTNTGELFFGEGSRLTVL.

Here the CDR3 reads CASSLVERGEQFF. The CDR3, as DNA: TGTGCCAGCAGCTTAGTTGAGCGGGGGGAGCAGTTCTTC. The gene calls are TRBV7-6 and TRBJ2-1, with TRBD2 matching 8 bases. Germline V CDR1 and CDR2: SGHVS, FNYEAQ. The CDR3 contains 13 residues. V lost 1 base, J lost 10 bases, and 3 bases stayed unmatched.

The J gene is TRBJ1-4, the V gene TRBV5-4, with a weak D call TRBD1 (5 bases). Germline V gene lookup returns CDR1 SGHNT and CDR2 YYREEE (reference sequence). V was trimmed by 4 bases and J by 4 bases, leaving 14 bases between them. This CDR3 is 15 amino acids long. CDR3 sequence: CASSLAGHFNEKLFF. In nucleotides, the CDR3 is TGTGCCAGCAGCCTGGCGGGGCACTTTAATGAAAAACTGTTTTTT.

There are a few counts of this clone. The chain carries TRBV19 and TRBJ2-2; maybe TRBD1 (5 bases). This CDR3 comprises 13 residues. CDR1 is LNHDA, CDR2 SQIVND, per germline (reference sequence). V was clipped by 3 bases and J by 7 bases, with 9 bases between them. The CDR3: CASSIRADGELFF. In DNA form, the CDR3 reads TGTGCCAGTAGTATCAGGGCTGACGGGGAGCTGTTTTTT.